This entry lists 12 T cell receptor beta chains sequenced from one sample in a study of a mutant IDH1 vaccine in newly diagnosed glioma. Indicated time point: week 23, last vaccination. Every vaccine dose comprised 300 ug of mutant IDH1 20-mer peptide plus topical imiquimod. Their antigen targets remain unknown. Method: immunoSEQ multiplex PCR; TCRdb's copy keeps in-frame clones and lacks some. Among tens of thousands of clones listed, approximately 85% were seen once. This specimen consisted of PBMCs, obtained from a glioma patient whose treatment included an IDH1 peptide vaccine. All receptors come from a man aged 30 to 39 with glioma. Some clones in this sample may be carry-over from other donors' samples.

The count of this clone is one. V usage is TRBV6-5 and J usage is TRBJ1-5; TRBD1 might be the D (5 bases). The length of the CDR3 is 13 residues. Germline V lookup: CDR1 MNHEY, CDR2 SVGAGI. Trimming left V 2 bases short and J 4 bases short, with 6 bases between. The chain's CDR3 is CASSYGTNQPQHF. CDR3 DNA: TGTGCCAGCAGTTACGGGACGAATCAGCCCCAGCATTTT.

CDR3 region: CASSRNSGTSVHPVTGELFF. As DNA, the CDR3 is TGTGCCAGCAGCAGAAACTCCGGGACTAGCGTCCACCCGGTCACCGGGGAGCTGTTTTTT. The chain joins TRBV7-8 to TRBJ2-2; 10 bases match TRBD2. This CDR3 region has 20 residues. The trim removed 5 bases at V and 4 bases at J, leaving 19 bases unmatched. Germline CDR1 SGHVS, CDR2 FQNEAQ.

V usage is TRBV11-3 and J usage is TRBJ2-2, with 8 bases matching TRBD2. The CDR3 extends over 15 amino acids. Germline V lookup: CDR1 SGHNT, CDR2 YENEEA. The ends lost 5 bases at V and 4 bases at J; junction bases unmatched: 6. The CDR3 DNA reads TGTGCCAGCAGCCCCAGAGGGACTAGCACCGGGGAGCTGTTTTTT. Translation: CASSPRGTSTGELFF.

The chain employs TRBV5-4 and TRBJ1-2, with a weak D call TRBD1 (5 bases). Trimming left V 3 bases short and J 3 bases short, with 9 bases between. Germline values: CDR1 SGHNT, CDR2 YYREEE (reference sequence). This CDR3 is built from 13 residues. The CDR3 here is CASSSGTDYGYTF. CDR3 in DNA: TGTGCCAGCAGCTCCGGGACGGACTATGGCTACACCTTC.

This chain links TRBV28 with TRBJ2-7; TRBD2 agrees at 8 bases. CDR3 length: 18 residues. With V trimmed by 5 bases and J by 0 bases, 15 bases remained unmatched. The germline gives CDR1 MDHEN, CDR2 SYDVKM. Written as DNA, the CDR3 is TGTGCCAGCAGTCCAGCTAGCGGGCGTTGGGCCGACTCCTACGAGCAGTACTTC. Encoded protein: CASSPASGRWADSYEQYF. Full variable domain (missing parts from reference TRBV28 and TRBJ2-7): DVKVTQSSRYLVKRTGEKVFLECVQDMDHENMFWYRQDPGLGLRLIYFSYDVKMKEKGDIPEGYSVSREKKERFSLILESASTNQTSMYLCASSPASGRWADSYEQYFGPGTRLTVT.

A few counts support this clone. This chain joins TRBV29-1 and TRBJ1-1; maybe TRBD1 (6 bases). V lost 7 bases to trimming and J lost 7 bases, with 16 bases between them. This CDR3 is 12 amino acids long. The germline V gene has CDR1 SQVTM and CDR2 ANQGSEA. CDR3 residues: CSAGAGGREAFF. The CDR3 DNA reads as TGCAGCGCCGGGGCGGGGGGCCGTGAAGCTTTCTTT.

This chain connects TRBV5-1 to TRBJ1-2; no clear D. V was shortened by 4 bases and J by 8 bases, with 12 bases between the two germline ends. The CDR3 extends over 12 amino acids. Germline CDR1 SGHRS, CDR2 YFSETQ. The CDR3 region is CASSPDLGGYTF. Here the CDR3 DNA reads TGCGCCAGCAGCCCGGACCTAGGGGGCTACACCTTC. Combining the CDR3 with reference TRBV5-1 and TRBJ1-2 gives the whole variable domain KAGVTQTPRYLIKTRGQQVTLSCSPISGHRSVSWYQQTPGQGLQFLFEYFSETQRNKGNFPGRFSGRQFSNSRSEMNVSTLELGDSALYLCASSPDLGGYTFGSGTRLTVV.

The count of this clone is one. This chain uses TRBV11-2 with TRBJ1-4; D remains unclear. CDR1 is SGHAT and CDR2 is FQNNGV in the germline V gene. The V and J ends lost 5 bases and 7 bases respectively, with 14 bases between them. This CDR3 contains 14 residues. In DNA form, the CDR3 reads TGTGCCAGCAGCCTTGGGATTTCGACTGAAAAACTGTTTTTT. Encoded protein: CASSLGISTEKLFF.

This chain uses TRBV2 with TRBJ1-2; D is uncertain. Deletions cut 4 bases from V and 0 bases from J, with 6 bases between. This CDR3 has 13 residues. Germline CDR1 reads SNHLY; CDR2 reads FYNNEI. CDR3 sequence reads: CASSGRTNYGYTF. CDR3 nucleotides: TGTGCCAGCAGTGGACGCACTAACTATGGCTACACCTTC.

The rearrangement uses TRBV19 and TRBJ2-3; TRBD1 aligns across 7 bases. The CDR3 consists of 17 residues. Unmatched junction bases numbered 11, after V lost 0 bases and J lost 5 bases. Germline V lookup: CDR1 LNHDA, CDR2 SQIVND (reference sequence). CDR3 in amino acids: CASSIDHRGASGDTQYF. CDR3 nucleotides: TGTGCCAGTAGTATAGATCACAGGGGAGCATCGGGAGATACGCAGTATTTT.

The CDR3 reads CASSLFRQPPLGREPQHF. The CDR3 bases are TGCGCCAGCAGTCTATTTCGACAGCCTCCTTTAGGTAGAGAGCCCCAGCATTTT. V and J are TRBV23-1 and TRBJ1-5; D is possibly TRBD1 (5 bases). TRBV23-1 is an ORF, with its function uncertain. The CDR3 runs to 18 residues. Trimming removed 4 bases from V and 8 bases from J, with 27 bases in between.

V gene TRBV18 combines with J gene TRBJ1-1; 8 bases are a match to TRBD1. This CDR3 has 16 residues. Germline V CDR1 and CDR2: KGHSH, LQKENI. V was pared by 0 bases and J by 3 bases, with 6 bases of the junction left unmatched. This chain's CDR3 is CASSPPAQGADTEAFF. The CDR3 DNA follows: TGTGCCAGCTCACCACCGGCCCAGGGGGCAGACACTGAAGCTTTCTTT.